One and the same sample provided the 21 T cell receptor beta chains below, sequenced in a study of cytomegalovirus exposure and HLA in healthy donors. The table came from immunoSEQ multiplex PCR; TCRdb's copy has only in-frame clones and leaves some out. This table holds some 130,000 clones, around 80% found once. Sequencing was performed on PBMCs. Receptor source: a young man in good health and CMV-seropositive.

The chain combines TRBV20-1 with TRBJ1-2; D unresolved. There are 10 residues in the CDR3. Germline CDR1 DFQATT, CDR2 SNEGSKA (reference sequence). Trimming pared 6 bases from V and 4 bases from J, leaving 6 bases between. CDR3 region: CSARSYGYTF. CDR3 bases: TGCAGTGCAAGGAGCTATGGCTACACCTTC.

This chain links TRBV6-5 with TRBJ2-2; 8 bases match TRBD1. The CDR3 runs to 14 residues. Per germline, CDR1 MNHEY and CDR2 SVGAGI. The V gene end was trimmed by 6 bases and the J gene end by 6 bases; junction bases not matched to a gene: 6. This CDR3 reads CASRRQGAAGELFF. CDR3 in DNA: TGTGCCAGCAGGAGGCAGGGGGCCGCCGGGGAGCTGTTTTTT.

The chain joins TRBV6-5 to TRBJ1-5; 7 bases are shared with TRBD1. The junction had 4 bases not matched to a gene; V was cut back by 2 bases and J by 6 bases. This CDR3 is 14 amino acids long. CDR1 is MNHEY, CDR2 SVGAGI, per germline. The CDR3: CASSYRGPGQPQHF. DNA for the CDR3: TGTGCCAGCAGTTACAGGGGGCCGGGTCAGCCCCAGCATTTT.

The V and J genes are TRBV5-1 and TRBJ1-2; D might be TRBD1 (5 bases). CDR3 length: 14 residues. V shed 4 bases and J shed 8 bases, with 18 bases lying between them. The germline V gene encodes CDR1 SGHRS and CDR2 YFSETQ. CDR3 region: CASSLSTLTEGYTF. CDR3 DNA sequence: TGCGCCAGCAGCCTTTCTACCTTGACAGAAGGCTACACCTTC. Supplemented by reference TRBV5-1 and TRBJ1-2, the full variable domain reads KAGVTQTPRYLIKTRGQQVTLSCSPISGHRSVSWYQQTPGQGLQFLFEYFSETQRNKGNFPGRFSGRQFSNSRSEMNVSTLELGDSALYLCASSLSTLTEGYTFGSGTRLTVV.

This CDR3 reads CSERHAEETQYF. The CDR3 coding sequence is TGCAGCGAACGACACGCAGAAGAGACCCAGTACTTC. The rearrangement uses TRBV29-1 and TRBJ2-5, with D hard to call. V was trimmed by 7 bases and J by 3 bases, leaving 12 bases between them. Germline CDR1 reads SQVTM; CDR2 reads ANQGSEA. The CDR3 covers 12 residues.

V gene TRBV2 combines with J gene TRBJ2-3; possible D gene TRBD1, 6 bases. Trimming cost V 6 bases and J 0 bases, with 13 bases left between them. The CDR3 is 15 amino acids. The germline gives CDR1 SNHLY, CDR2 FYNNEI. In nucleotides, the CDR3 is TGTGCCAGCAGGAAACAGGGCCTTAGCACAGATACGCAGTATTTT. Encoded protein: CASRKQGLSTDTQYF.

The rearrangement links TRBV9 to TRBJ1-3; D gene unclear. The CDR3 totals 15 residues. The germline V gene has CDR1 SGDLS and CDR2 YYNGEE. V gave up 2 bases and J gave up 0 bases, with 9 bases separating them. The CDR3 here is CASSVGMSSGNTIYF. In DNA form, the CDR3 reads TGTGCCAGCAGCGTGGGCATGAGCTCTGGAAACACCATATATTTT.

The rearrangement links TRBV9 to TRBJ2-5, with 8 bases fitting TRBD2. V gave up 4 bases and J gave up 4 bases; unmatched junction bases: 6. CDR1 and CDR2 from the germline V gene are SGDLS and YYNGEE. The CDR3 is 14 residues long. The CDR3 loop is CASSPSTSVETQYF. In DNA, the CDR3 is TGTGCCAGCAGCCCCTCGACTAGCGTAGAGACCCAGTACTTC.

The chain uses TRBV6-6 and TRBJ2-7, with 7 bases fitting TRBD2. Germline-derived CDR1 and CDR2 are MNHNY and SVGAGI (reference sequence). This CDR3 has 15 residues. The V segment lost 0 bases and the J segment 0 bases; nucleotides outside the gene matches: 2. CDR3 loop: CASSYSRGFSYEQYF. The CDR3 coding sequence is TGTGCCAGCAGTTACTCGCGGGGGTTCTCCTACGAGCAGTACTTC.

The V gene is TRBV5-4, the J gene TRBJ2-3, with TRBD2 identical over 12 bases. Germline CDR1 SGHNT, CDR2 YYREEE (reference sequence). The CDR3 length is 15 residues. V lost 2 bases to trimming and J lost 3 bases; unmatched junction nucleotides: 1. For the CDR3, the DNA is TGTGCCAGCAGCTTCGGACTAGCGGGGACAGATACGCAGTATTTT. Protein: CASSFGLAGTDTQYF. The full variable domain, in which reference TRBV5-4 and TRBJ2-3 provide the parts outside the CDR3, is ETGVTQSPTHLIKTRGQQVTLRCSSQSGHNTVSWYQQALGQGPQFIFQYYREEENGRGNFPPRFSGLQFPNYSSELNVNALELDDSALYLCASSFGLAGTDTQYFGPGTRLTVL.

The chain has TRBV5-1 and TRBJ2-2; TRBD2 matches 7 bases. Germline trimming cut 2 bases from V and 8 bases from J; bases unmatched to any gene: 9. The CDR3 sequence is 15 residues long. Germline-derived CDR1 and CDR2 are SGHRS and YFSETQ. In DNA form, the CDR3 reads TGCGCCAGCAGCTTCAGCGGGGAACTATGGGGGGAGCTGTTTTTT. Its protein product is CASSFSGELWGELFF.

The chain links TRBV11-2 to TRBJ1-1; the D is unclear. Trimming removed 1 base from V and 5 bases from J, with 11 bases in between. Germline V gene data show CDR1 as SGHAT and CDR2 as FQNNGV. This CDR3 region has 14 residues. The CDR3 region has the DNA TGTGCCAGCAGCTTAGGTACACCCCCAACTGAAGCTTTCTTT. Encoded protein: CASSLGTPPTEAFF. The entire variable domain, with the rest obtained from reference TRBV11-2 and TRBJ1-1, is as follows: EAGVAQSPRYKIIEKRQSVAFWCNPISGHATLYWYQQILGQGPKLLIQFQNNGVVDDSQLPKDRFSAERLKGVDSTLKIQPAKLEDSAVYLCASSLGTPPTEAFFGQGTRLTVV.

This chain uses TRBV6-5 with TRBJ1-2; D not certain. Germline assignment: CDR1 MNHEY and CDR2 SVGAGI. CDR3 size: 13 residues. The ends were cut back, 0 bases at V and 8 bases at J, with 10 bases in the middle. CDR3 loop: CASSYSPLGGYTF. CDR3 nucleotide sequence: TGTGCCAGCAGTTACTCGCCCCTAGGCGGCTACACCTTC.

V usage is TRBV9 and J usage is TRBJ2-7, with D perhaps TRBD1 (5 bases). Germline lookup yields CDR1 SGDLS and CDR2 YYNGEE. The CDR3 consists of 15 residues. Trimming took off 2 bases at V and 3 bases at J, with 15 bases between the two ends. CDR3 amino acids: CASSVDSFTLYEQYF. CDR3 DNA: TGTGCCAGCAGCGTCGACAGTTTTACCCTCTACGAGCAGTACTTC. The variable domain in full, completed from reference TRBV9 and TRBJ2-7, reads DSGVTQTPKHLITATGQRVTLRCSPRSGDLSVYWYQQSLDQGLQFLIQYYNGEERAKGNILERFSAQQFPDLHSELNLSSLELGDSALYFCASSVDSFTLYEQYFGPGTRLTVT.

J is TRBJ1-1 and V is TRBV5-1; no clear D. Trimming took off 4 bases at V and 1 base at J, with 8 bases between the two ends. Germline CDR1 and CDR2: SGHRS and YFSETQ. CDR3 length equals 13 residues. Here the CDR3 reads CASSAMANTEAFF. The DNA of the CDR3 is TGCGCCAGCAGCGCCATGGCGAACACTGAAGCTTTCTTT.

This chain joins TRBV7-6 and TRBJ2-7, with 12 bases lining up with TRBD1. Trimming took 0 bases from V and 3 from J; bases not matched to a gene: 3. The length of the CDR3 is 16 residues. Germline lookup yields CDR1 SGHVS and CDR2 FNYEAQ. CDR3 sequence: CASSLAGTGGLYEQYF. The CDR3 DNA reads as TGTGCCAGCAGCTTAGCAGGGACAGGGGGCCTCTACGAGCAGTACTTC.

This clone showed up just a few times. The chain joins TRBV4-3 to TRBJ1-1, with 10 positions matching TRBD1. This CDR3 contains 15 residues. The V gene's germline CDR1 is LGHNA and CDR2 YSLEER. V lost 4 bases, J lost 0 bases, and 2 bases stayed unmatched. CDR3 amino acids: CASSLDRGLNTEAFF. The CDR3 DNA reads TGCGCCAGCAGCCTGGACAGGGGGTTGAACACTGAAGCTTTCTTT.

The CDR3 sequence is CASSFGTSGAGELFF. CDR3 in DNA: TGTGCCAGCAGTTTCGGGACTAGCGGGGCCGGGGAGCTGTTTTTT. The rearrangement uses TRBV27 and TRBJ2-2; the match to TRBD2 covers 13 bases. V was pared by 3 bases and J by 6 bases, with 1 base of the junction left unmatched. Germline-derived CDR1 and CDR2 are MNHEY and SMNVEV (reference sequence). The length of the CDR3 is 15 residues.

The chain has TRBV5-1 and TRBJ2-7; 7 bases map to TRBD1. There are 14 residues in the CDR3. Germline CDR1 and CDR2: SGHRS and YFSETQ. J gave up 7 bases and V 4 bases, and 11 bases lay outside the gene matches. CDR3 sequence: CASSLQGTSGEQYF. As DNA, the CDR3 is TGCGCCAGCAGCCTACAGGGGACCTCTGGAGAGCAGTACTTC.

The V gene is TRBV6-1, the J gene TRBJ2-7, with D possibly being TRBD2 (5 bases). From germline, CDR1 is MNHNS and CDR2 SASEGT. The CDR3 is made up of 13 amino acids. Trimming cost V 10 bases and J 6 bases, with 19 bases left between them. The CDR3 region is CATTPTAGVEQYF. CDR3 bases: TGTGCCACCACTCCCACGGCCGGGGTCGAGCAGTACTTC.

This chain joins TRBV6-1 and TRBJ1-2, with D possibly being TRBD1 (6 bases). Germline CDR1 is MNHNS and CDR2 is SASEGT. Between the trimmed V and J ends, which lost 7 bases and 8 bases, there was a span of 17 bases. This CDR3 has 13 residues. The DNA for the CDR3 is TGTGCCAGCATCTTTGACAGGCTGGGGGGCTACACCTTC. This codes for CASIFDRLGGYTF.